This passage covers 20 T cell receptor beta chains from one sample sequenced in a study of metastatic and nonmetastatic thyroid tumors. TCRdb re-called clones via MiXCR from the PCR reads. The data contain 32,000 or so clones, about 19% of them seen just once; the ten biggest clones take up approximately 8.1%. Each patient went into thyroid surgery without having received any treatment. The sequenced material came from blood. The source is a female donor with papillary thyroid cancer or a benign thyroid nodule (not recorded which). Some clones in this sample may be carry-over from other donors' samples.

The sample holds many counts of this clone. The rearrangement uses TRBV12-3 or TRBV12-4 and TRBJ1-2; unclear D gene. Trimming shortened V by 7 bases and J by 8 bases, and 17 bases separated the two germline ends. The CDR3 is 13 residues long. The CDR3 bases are TGTGCCAGCACCACCTCCCGGGCGAGGGGCTACACCTTC. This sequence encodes CASTTSRARGYTF.

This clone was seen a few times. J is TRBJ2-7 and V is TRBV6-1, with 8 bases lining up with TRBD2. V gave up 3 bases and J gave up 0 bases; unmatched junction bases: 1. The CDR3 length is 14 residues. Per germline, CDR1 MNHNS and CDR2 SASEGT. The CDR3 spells CASSEGTSSYEQYF. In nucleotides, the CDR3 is TGTGCCAGCAGTGAGGGGACTAGCTCCTACGAGCAGTACTTC.

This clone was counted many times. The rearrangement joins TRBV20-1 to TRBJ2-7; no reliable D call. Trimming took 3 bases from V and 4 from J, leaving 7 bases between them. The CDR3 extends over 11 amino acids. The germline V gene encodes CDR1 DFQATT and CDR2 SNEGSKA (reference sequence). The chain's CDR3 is CSASLYYEQYF. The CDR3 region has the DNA TGCAGTGCTAGCCTCTATTACGAGCAGTACTTC.

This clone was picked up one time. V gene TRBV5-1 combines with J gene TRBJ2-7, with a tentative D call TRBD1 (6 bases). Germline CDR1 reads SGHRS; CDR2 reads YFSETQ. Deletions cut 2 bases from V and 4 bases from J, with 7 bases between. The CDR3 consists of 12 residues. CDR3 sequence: CASSLQGYEQYF. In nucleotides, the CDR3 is TGCGCCAGCAGCTTACAGGGTTACGAGCAGTACTTC.

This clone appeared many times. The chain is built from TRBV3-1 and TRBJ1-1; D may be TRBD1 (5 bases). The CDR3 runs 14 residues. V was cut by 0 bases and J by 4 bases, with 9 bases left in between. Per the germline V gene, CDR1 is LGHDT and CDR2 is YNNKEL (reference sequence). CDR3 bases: TGTGCCAGCAGCCAAGATCAGGGTGGCACTGAAGCTTTCTTT. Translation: CASSQDQGGTEAFF.

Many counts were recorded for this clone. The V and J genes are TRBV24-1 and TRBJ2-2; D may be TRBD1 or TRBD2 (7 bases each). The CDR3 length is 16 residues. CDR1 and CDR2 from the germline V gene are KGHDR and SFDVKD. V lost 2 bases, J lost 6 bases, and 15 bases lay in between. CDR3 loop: CATSDSRGGFPGELFF. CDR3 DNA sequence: TGTGCCACCAGTGATTCCAGGGGGGGGTTCCCCGGGGAGCTGTTTTTT.

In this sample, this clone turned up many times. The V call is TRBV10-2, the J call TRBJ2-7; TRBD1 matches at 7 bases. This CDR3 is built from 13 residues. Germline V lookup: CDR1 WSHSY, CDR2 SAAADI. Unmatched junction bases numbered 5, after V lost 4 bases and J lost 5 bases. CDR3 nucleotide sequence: TGCGCCAGCAGTGGACAGGGCATTGACGAGCAGTACTTC. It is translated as CASSGQGIDEQYF.

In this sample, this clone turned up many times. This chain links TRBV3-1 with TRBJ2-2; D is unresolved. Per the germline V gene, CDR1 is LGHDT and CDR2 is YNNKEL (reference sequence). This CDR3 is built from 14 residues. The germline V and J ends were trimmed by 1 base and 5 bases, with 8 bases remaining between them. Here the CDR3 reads CASSQVGGTGELFF. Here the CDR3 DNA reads TGTGCCAGCAGCCAAGTTGGTGGAACCGGGGAGCTGTTTTTT.

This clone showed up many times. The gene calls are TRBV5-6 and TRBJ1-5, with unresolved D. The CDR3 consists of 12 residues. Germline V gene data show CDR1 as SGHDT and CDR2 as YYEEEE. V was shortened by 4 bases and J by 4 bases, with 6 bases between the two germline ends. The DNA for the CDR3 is TGTGCCAGCAGCCGTAGAAATCAGCCCCAGCATTTT. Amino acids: CASSRRNQPQHF.

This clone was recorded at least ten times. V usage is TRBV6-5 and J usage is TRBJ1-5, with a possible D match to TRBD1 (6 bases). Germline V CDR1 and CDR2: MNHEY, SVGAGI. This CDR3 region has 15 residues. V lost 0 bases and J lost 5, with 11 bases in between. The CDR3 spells CASSYSIQGDQPQHF. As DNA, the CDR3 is TGTGCCAGCAGTTACTCAATACAGGGTGATCAGCCCCAGCATTTT.

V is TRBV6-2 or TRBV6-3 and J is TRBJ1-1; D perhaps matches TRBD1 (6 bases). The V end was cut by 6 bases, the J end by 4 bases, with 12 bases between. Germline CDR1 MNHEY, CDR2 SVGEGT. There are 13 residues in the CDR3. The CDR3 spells CASRNEGGTEAFF. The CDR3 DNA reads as TGTGCCAGCAGAAACGAGGGGGGCACTGAAGCTTTCTTT.

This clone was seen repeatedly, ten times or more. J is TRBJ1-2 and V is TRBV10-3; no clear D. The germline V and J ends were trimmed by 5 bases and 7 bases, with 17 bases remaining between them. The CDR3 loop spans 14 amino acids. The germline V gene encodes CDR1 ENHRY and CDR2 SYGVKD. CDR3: CAISPGDGASGYTF. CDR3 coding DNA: TGTGCCATCAGTCCGGGAGACGGCGCCTCTGGCTACACCTTC.

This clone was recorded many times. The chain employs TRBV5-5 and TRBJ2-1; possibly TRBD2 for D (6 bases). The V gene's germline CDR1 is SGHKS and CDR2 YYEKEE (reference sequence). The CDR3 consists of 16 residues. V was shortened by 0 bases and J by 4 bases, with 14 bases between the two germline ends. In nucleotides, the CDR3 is TGTGCCAGCAGCTTGGAAGGGCGGGGTAGGTACAATGAGCAGTTCTTC. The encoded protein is CASSLEGRGRYNEQFF.

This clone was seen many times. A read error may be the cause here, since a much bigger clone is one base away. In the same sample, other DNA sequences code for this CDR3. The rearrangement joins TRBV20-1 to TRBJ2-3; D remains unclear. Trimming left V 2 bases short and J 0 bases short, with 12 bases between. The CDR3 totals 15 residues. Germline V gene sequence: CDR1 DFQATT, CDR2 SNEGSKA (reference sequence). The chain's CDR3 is CSARPGQASTDTQYF. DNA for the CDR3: TGCAGTGCTAGACCTGGGCAAGCCAGCACAGATACGCAGTATTTT.

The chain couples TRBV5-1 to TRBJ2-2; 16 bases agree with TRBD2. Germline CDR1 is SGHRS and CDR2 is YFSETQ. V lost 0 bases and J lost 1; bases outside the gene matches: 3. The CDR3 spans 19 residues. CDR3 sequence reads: CASSLAGTSGRVNTGELFF. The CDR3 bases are TGCGCCAGCAGCTTGGCTGGGACTAGCGGGAGGGTGAACACCGGGGAGCTGTTTTTT.

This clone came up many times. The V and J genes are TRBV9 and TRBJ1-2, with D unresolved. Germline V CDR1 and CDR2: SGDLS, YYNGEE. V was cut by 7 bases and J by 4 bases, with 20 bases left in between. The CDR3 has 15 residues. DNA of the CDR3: TGTGCCAGCCGCCTAAACTCGGGGAGTTCCTATGGCTACACCTTC. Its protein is CASRLNSGSSYGYTF.

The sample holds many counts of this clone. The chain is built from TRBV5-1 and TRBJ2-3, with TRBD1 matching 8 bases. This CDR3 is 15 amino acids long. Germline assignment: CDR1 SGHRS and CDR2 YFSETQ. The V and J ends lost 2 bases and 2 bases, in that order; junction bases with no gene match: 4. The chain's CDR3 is CASSLWTGITDTQYF. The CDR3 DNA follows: TGCGCCAGCAGCTTATGGACAGGGATCACAGATACGCAGTATTTT.

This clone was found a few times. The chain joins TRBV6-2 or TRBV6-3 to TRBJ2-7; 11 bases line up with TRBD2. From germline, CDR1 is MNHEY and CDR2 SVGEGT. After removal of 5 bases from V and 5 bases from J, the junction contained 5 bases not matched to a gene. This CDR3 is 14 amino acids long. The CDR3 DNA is TGTGCCAGCAGTAAGACTAGCGGGAAAGACGAGCAGTACTTC. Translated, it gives CASSKTSGKDEQYF.

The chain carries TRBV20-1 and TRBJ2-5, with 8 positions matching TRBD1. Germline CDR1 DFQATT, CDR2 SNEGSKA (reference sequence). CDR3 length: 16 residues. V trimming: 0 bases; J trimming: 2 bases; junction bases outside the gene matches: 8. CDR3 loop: CSARDLRQGIQETQYF. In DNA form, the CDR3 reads TGCAGTGCTAGAGATTTGAGACAGGGGATACAAGAGACCCAGTACTTC.

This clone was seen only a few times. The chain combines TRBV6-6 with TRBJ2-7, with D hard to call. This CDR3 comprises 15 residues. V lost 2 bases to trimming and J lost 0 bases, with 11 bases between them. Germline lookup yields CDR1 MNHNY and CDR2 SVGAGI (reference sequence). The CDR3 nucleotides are TGTGCCAGCAGTTACCAGATCGGCAGCTCCTACGAGCAGTACTTC. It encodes CASSYQIGSSYEQYF.